This T cell receptor beta chain was captured in a study of human T cells and chemical hapten exposure. Study-wide context: Per-sample TCR yields varied mainly from small pooled library volume differences. Study findings and constraints: DPC sensitization produced no change in TCRs with frequency above 1 in 1000.

CDR3 length: 15 residues. The V gene lost 5 bases and the J gene lost 1 base, with 15 bases spanning the gap. Germline CDR1 SGHRS, CDR2 YFSETQ. Total RNA was isolated from whole blood that had not been fractionated. Within the library, unique molecular identifiers were attached to each individual cDNA molecule. Original data processing: Samples had a median of roughly 100,000 TCRs, ranging about 23,224 to 700,000. MiXCR was run by TCRdb on the 5' RACE reads, yielding one entry per CDR3 protein. The V and J calls were determined by TCRdb, not by the authors. The sample includes tens of thousands of distinct CDR3 sequences, 7% to 8% of them seen just once. About this clonotype itself: Antigen unknown.

The chain combines TRBV5-1 with TRBJ1-1; D uncertain. This TCR was recovered from a male donor in good health. CDR3: CASSFERPENTEAFF. The CDR3 DNA is TGCGCCAGCAGTTTCGAAAGGCCAGAGAACACTGAAGCTTTCTTT.